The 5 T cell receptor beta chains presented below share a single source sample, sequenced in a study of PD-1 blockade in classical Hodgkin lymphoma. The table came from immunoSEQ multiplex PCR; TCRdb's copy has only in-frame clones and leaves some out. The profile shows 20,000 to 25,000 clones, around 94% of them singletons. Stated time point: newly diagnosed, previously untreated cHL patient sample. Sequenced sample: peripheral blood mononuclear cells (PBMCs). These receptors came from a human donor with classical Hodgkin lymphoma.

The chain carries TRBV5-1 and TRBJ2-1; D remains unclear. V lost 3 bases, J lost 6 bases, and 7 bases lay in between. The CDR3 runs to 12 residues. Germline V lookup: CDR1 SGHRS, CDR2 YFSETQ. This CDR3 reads CASSSSLNEQFF. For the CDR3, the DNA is TGCGCCAGCAGCTCCAGTCTCAATGAGCAGTTCTTC.

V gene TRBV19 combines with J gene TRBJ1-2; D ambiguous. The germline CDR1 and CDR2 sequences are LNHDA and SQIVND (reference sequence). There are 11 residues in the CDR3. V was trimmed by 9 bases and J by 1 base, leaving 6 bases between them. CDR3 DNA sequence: TGTGCCAGCAGATATAACTATGGCTACACCTTC. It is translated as CASRYNYGYTF.

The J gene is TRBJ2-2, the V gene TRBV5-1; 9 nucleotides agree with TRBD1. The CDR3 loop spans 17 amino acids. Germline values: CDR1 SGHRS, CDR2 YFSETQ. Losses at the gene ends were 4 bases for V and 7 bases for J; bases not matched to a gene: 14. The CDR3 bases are TGCGCCAGCAGCGCCAGCCCATTGGGACAGGGTGGCGGGGAGCTGTTTTTT. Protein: CASSASPLGQGGGELFF.

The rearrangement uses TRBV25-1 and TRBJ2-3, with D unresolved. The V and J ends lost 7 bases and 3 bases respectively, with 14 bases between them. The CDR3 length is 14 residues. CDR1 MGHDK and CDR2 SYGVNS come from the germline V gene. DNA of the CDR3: TGTGCCAGCACCCCCACACCACATACAGATACGCAGTATTTT. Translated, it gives CASTPTPHTDTQYF.

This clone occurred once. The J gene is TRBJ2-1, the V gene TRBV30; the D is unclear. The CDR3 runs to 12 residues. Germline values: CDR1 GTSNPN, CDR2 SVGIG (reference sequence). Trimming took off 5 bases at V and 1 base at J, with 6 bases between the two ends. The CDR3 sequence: CAWAESYNEQFF. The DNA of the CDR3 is TGTGCCTGGGCGGAATCCTACAATGAGCAGTTCTTC.